Listed here are 24 T cell receptor beta chains from one sample, sequenced in a study of Tregs in tolerant kidney transplant recipients. Clones were sequenced by immunoSEQ multiplex PCR, and TCRdb holds only the in-frame ones, with some missing. This sample yields tens of thousands of clones, of which 90% to 95% are seen a single time; 1.5% to 2% belongs to the top ten. Related graft donors supplied nonmyeloablative bone marrow transplants, and mixed chimerism was transient. The sample was CD4+ T cells from blood (PBMCs), taken 12 months after the transplant. These receptors all stem from a human patient who received a combined kidney and bone marrow transplant. Some of the T cells might come from the graft donor.

The chain joins TRBV5-1 to TRBJ2-7, with a possible D match to TRBD2 (6 bases). The CDR3 has 13 residues. V was clipped by 1 base and J by 5 bases, with 10 bases between them. Germline V lookup: CDR1 SGHRS, CDR2 YFSETQ. The CDR3 sequence: CASSLSLANEQYF. The CDR3 nucleotides are TGCGCCAGCAGCTTGAGTCTAGCGAACGAGCAGTACTTC.

J is TRBJ1-4 and V is TRBV6-6; TRBD1 is a possible D gene (5 bases). The CDR3 extends over 15 amino acids. Germline V gene sequence: CDR1 MNHNY, CDR2 SVGAGI (reference sequence). V was clipped by 2 bases and J by 8 bases, with 15 bases between them. The CDR3 DNA reads as TGTGCCAGCAGTTACGGGGCTGAAGGGCTGGAAAAACTGTTTTTT. It encodes CASSYGAEGLEKLFF.

The rearrangement joins TRBV7-2 to TRBJ2-7; 7 bases match TRBD1. The CDR3 extends over 15 amino acids. CDR1 is SGHTA and CDR2 is FQGNSA in the germline V gene. Trimming at V came to 6 bases and at J to 1 base, leaving 9 bases not matched to a gene. CDR3 residues: CASRSSPGQSYEQYF. The CDR3 coding sequence is TGTGCCAGCAGGTCGAGCCCGGGACAGTCCTACGAGCAGTACTTC.

V and J are TRBV7-2 and TRBJ1-2; D ambiguous. The CDR3 runs 14 residues. The V end lost 5 bases, the J end lost 8 bases, and 18 bases lay between the germline ends. CDR1 SGHTA and CDR2 FQGNSA come from the germline V gene. The CDR3 coding sequence is TGTGCCAGCAGCCGAGCATCCGGAGGCTACGGCTACACCTTC. Translated, it gives CASSRASGGYGYTF.

The chain employs TRBV5-4 and TRBJ1-2; D perhaps matches TRBD1 (5 bases). The germline V gene encodes CDR1 SGHNT and CDR2 YYREEE (reference sequence). The ends were cut back, 0 bases at V and 5 bases at J, with 8 bases in the middle. This CDR3 spans 13 amino acids. CDR3 in amino acids: CASSLVAGYGYTF. The CDR3 DNA sequence: TGTGCCAGCAGCTTGGTGGCAGGGTATGGCTACACCTTC.

Only one count was recorded for this clone. The CDR3 protein is CASSPITSGSSGELFF. The CDR3 region has the DNA TGTGCCAGCAGCCCAATTACTAGCGGGAGTTCCGGGGAGCTGTTTTTT. V gene TRBV11-2 combines with J gene TRBJ2-2, with TRBD2 matching over 11 bases. Per germline, CDR1 SGHAT and CDR2 FQNNGV. The CDR3 has 16 residues. The J segment lost 6 bases and the V segment lost 5 bases, leaving 8 bases of the junction unmatched.

V is TRBV6-1 and J is TRBJ2-7, with 12 bases matching TRBD1. The germline gives CDR1 MNHNS, CDR2 SASEGT. J was trimmed by 4 bases and V by 7 bases; bases with no gene match: 8. The CDR3 sequence is 15 residues long. This CDR3 is CASKTGQGAGYEQYF. CDR3 DNA: TGTGCCAGCAAGACGGGACAGGGGGCGGGTTACGAGCAGTACTTC.

CDR3 amino acids: CASSWGREQFF. The CDR3 nucleotides read TGCGCCAGCAGCTGGGGGCGGGAGCAGTTCTTC. V usage is TRBV5-1 and J usage is TRBJ2-1; a possible D gene is TRBD1 (6 bases). The CDR3 is 11 residues long. CDR1 is SGHRS and CDR2 is YFSETQ in the germline V gene. Trimming shortened V by 3 bases and J by 10 bases, and 8 bases separated the two germline ends.

CDR3 DNA: TGTGCCAGCAGCTTAACTGGCGGTTACAATGAGCAGTTCTTC. Protein sequence: CASSLTGGYNEQFF. The chain joins TRBV7-3 to TRBJ2-1; D unresolved. In germline, CDR1 is SGHTA, CDR2 FQGTGA. V gave up 0 bases and J gave up 4 bases, with 7 bases separating them. The CDR3 contains 14 residues.

The genes are TRBV19 and TRBJ1-5; D ambiguous. The CDR3 contains 15 residues. The germline V gene encodes CDR1 LNHDA and CDR2 SQIVND (reference sequence). V lost 3 bases and J lost 1, with 10 bases in between. Here the CDR3 DNA reads TGTGCCAGTAGTATTGTGGGGAGGAGCAATCAGCCCCAGCATTTT. The encoded protein is CASSIVGRSNQPQHF.

The chain carries TRBV27 and TRBJ1-6; D is uncertain. CDR1 is MNHEY, CDR2 SMNVEV, per germline (reference sequence). This CDR3 region has 16 residues. V lost 3 bases, J lost 0 bases, and 9 bases lay in between. The CDR3 loop reads CASSLWLTSYNSPLHF. The CDR3 coding sequence is TGTGCCAGCAGTTTGTGGCTTACCTCCTATAATTCACCCCTCCACTTT.

The genes are TRBV11-3 and TRBJ2-2; TRBD1 is a possible D gene (6 bases). V lost 5 bases and J 4 bases, leaving 11 bases between the germline ends. The length of the CDR3 is 14 residues. The germline V gene encodes CDR1 SGHNT and CDR2 YENEEA. The CDR3 nucleotides are TGTGCCAGCAGCCCAGGGGCAGGCACCGGGGAGCTGTTTTTT. Amino acid sequence: CASSPGAGTGELFF. The full variable domain, its missing parts supplied by reference TRBV11-3 and TRBJ2-2, is EAGVVQSPRYKIIEKKQPVAFWCNPISGHNTLYWYLQNLGQGPELLIRYENEEAVDDSQLPKDRFSAERLKGVDSTLKIQPAELGDSAVYLCASSPGAGTGELFFGEGSRLTVL.

The J gene is TRBJ1-5, the V gene TRBV5-1; weak D call: TRBD1 (6 bases). The germline CDR1 and CDR2 sequences are SGHRS and YFSETQ. The CDR3 is 15 residues long. V dropped 0 bases and J dropped 0 bases, with 7 bases sitting between them. The CDR3 DNA reads as TGCGCCAGCAGCTTGGGGACAGCTAGCAATCAGCCCCAGCATTTT. This codes for CASSLGTASNQPQHF.

This chain connects TRBV19 to TRBJ1-5; the match to TRBD1 covers 7 bases. Trimming took 1 base from V and 2 from J; bases not matched to a gene: 2. CDR3 size: 15 residues. Germline CDR1 LNHDA, CDR2 SQIVND (reference sequence). CDR3 in DNA: TGTGCCAGTAGTATAGCCGGACAGGGCAATCAGCCCCAGCATTTT. This sequence encodes CASSIAGQGNQPQHF. The full variable domain, in which reference TRBV19 and TRBJ1-5 provide the parts outside the CDR3, is DGGITQSPKYLFRKEGQNVTLSCEQNLNHDAMYWYRQDPGQGLRLIYYSQIVNDFQKGDIAEGYSVSREKKESFPLTVTSAQKNPTAFYLCASSIAGQGNQPQHFGDGTRLSIL.

V is TRBV25-1 and J is TRBJ2-5; the D gene is possibly TRBD2 (6 bases). Trimming took off 7 bases at V and 5 bases at J, with 17 bases between the two ends. Germline values: CDR1 MGHDK, CDR2 SYGVNS. The CDR3 has 14 residues. CDR3 sequence: CASTDPLAGETQYF. DNA of the CDR3: TGTGCCAGCACCGACCCACTAGCAGGGGAGACCCAGTACTTC. The entire variable domain, with the rest obtained from reference TRBV25-1 and TRBJ2-5, is as follows: EADIYQTPRYLVIGTGKKITLECSQTMGHDKMYWYQQDPGMELHLIHYSYGVNSTEKGDLSSESTVSRIRTEHFPLTLESARPSHTSQYLCASTDPLAGETQYFGPGTRLLVL.

This chain connects TRBV7-2 to TRBJ1-2; 9 bases fit TRBD1. CDR1 and CDR2 (germline): SGHTA, FQGNSA. The CDR3 sequence is 14 residues long. The trim removed 1 base at V and 4 bases at J, leaving 1 base unmatched. This CDR3 is CASSLVGQGYGYTF. In DNA form, the CDR3 reads TGTGCCAGCAGCTTAGTGGGACAGGGCTATGGCTACACCTTC.

This clone was recorded a few times. The chain is built from TRBV5-4 and TRBJ2-2; no clear D gene. V lost 6 bases and J lost 1, with 13 bases in between. CDR3 length: 15 amino acids. Germline CDR1 and CDR2: SGHNT and YYREEE (reference sequence). The CDR3 DNA follows: TGTGCCAGCAAGAGTGGGCAGGTGAACACCGGGGAGCTGTTTTTT. The encoded protein is CASKSGQVNTGELFF.

Only one count was recorded for this clone. The CDR3 sequence: CASTPRGSGSYNEQFF. DNA of the CDR3: TGCGCCAGCACTCCCCGCGGGAGCGGGAGCTACAATGAGCAGTTCTTC. The chain has TRBV5-1 and TRBJ2-1; 8 nucleotides align to TRBD2. This CDR3 contains 16 residues. From germline, CDR1 is SGHRS and CDR2 YFSETQ. After removal of 6 bases from V and 3 bases from J, the junction contained 11 bases not matched to a gene.

The chain links TRBV5-4 to TRBJ2-1, with 8 bases matching TRBD2. The length of the CDR3 is 16 residues. The V gene's germline CDR1 is SGHNT and CDR2 YYREEE (reference sequence). V lost 4 bases and J lost 4; bases outside the gene matches: 10. Here the CDR3 DNA reads TGTGCCAGCAGCGAAGGCAGCGGGGGAGTATACAATGAGCAGTTCTTC. Translation gives CASSEGSGGVYNEQFF.

The chain uses TRBV5-4 and TRBJ2-7; 9 bases are a match to TRBD1. CDR1 SGHNT and CDR2 YYREEE come from the germline V gene (reference sequence). The length of the CDR3 is 18 residues. With 3 bases clipped from V and 6 bases from J, the junction kept 19 bases outside the gene matches. The CDR3 nucleotides are TGTGCCAGCAGCTCGGGACAGGGAATCTCACTGAAATCGGGCGAGCAGTACTTC. This sequence encodes CASSSGQGISLKSGEQYF.

The chain has TRBV2 and TRBJ2-3; possible D gene TRBD2, 5 bases. CDR1 and CDR2 (germline): SNHLY, FYNNEI. The CDR3 contains 14 residues. V was shortened by 6 bases and J by 1 base, with 11 bases between the two germline ends. The CDR3 is CASRRTSRTDTQYF. CDR3 bases: TGTGCCAGCAGAAGGACTTCCCGCACAGATACGCAGTATTTT. The full variable domain, with the rest looked up from reference TRBV2 and TRBJ2-3, is EPEVTQTPSHQVTQMGQEVILRCVPISNHLYFYWYRQILGQKVEFLVSFYNNEISEKSEIFDDQFSVERPDGSNFTLKIRSTKLEDSAMYFCASRRTSRTDTQYFGPGTRLTVL.

The V gene is TRBV11-2, the J gene TRBJ2-7; 11 bases are shared with TRBD2. The V gene's germline CDR1 is SGHAT and CDR2 FQNNGV. The CDR3 spans 15 residues. The V gene end was trimmed by 1 base and the J gene end by 1 base; junction bases not matched to a gene: 0. CDR3 amino acids: CASSLGLAGSYEQYF. CDR3 DNA sequence: TGTGCCAGCAGCTTAGGACTAGCGGGATCCTACGAGCAGTACTTC.

For the CDR3, the DNA is TGCGCCAGCAGGCTCGGACAGATGAACACTGAAGCTTTCTTT. It specifies CASRLGQMNTEAFF. The rearrangement joins TRBV5-1 to TRBJ1-1; D may be TRBD1 (6 bases). Germline loops: CDR1 SGHRS, CDR2 YFSETQ. Trimming stripped 5 bases from V and 0 bases from J, with 11 bases between. This CDR3 spans 14 amino acids.

The chain is built from TRBV7-6 and TRBJ1-6; TRBD1 matches 8 bases. This CDR3 has 15 residues. Germline V lookup: CDR1 SGHVS, CDR2 FNYEAQ. V gave up 5 bases and J gave up 6 bases; unmatched junction bases: 6. The CDR3 sequence is CASSEQGEANSPLHF. DNA of the CDR3: TGTGCCAGCAGCGAACAGGGGGAAGCTAATTCACCCCTCCACTTT.